These 16 T cell receptor beta chains were all obtained from the same sample, sequenced in a study of T-cell reconstitution after alpha-beta-depleted transplantation in children listed by TCRdb under 2016. The library was obtained by PCR. The instrument given in TCRdb is Illumina HiSeq 2500. TCR libraries were prepared with molecular barcoding, using unique molecular identifiers to normalize TCRbeta repertoire quantification. Clones were called with MiXCR by TCRdb after fastp trimmed the public reads at Q25, and only in-frame beta chains were retained. Records with the same CDR3 protein are collapsed into one entry carrying the most frequent genes and DNA. The sample table holds roughly 180,000 distinct CDR3 sequences, of which 14% to 15% were seen once. In total, the top ten clones hold roughly 13% of the sample. The sample in question was PBMCs from the stem cell graft donor, obtained from the stem cell graft. Receptors originate from a human donor who donated a stem cell graft to a child with acute lymphoblastic leukemia.

This clonotype was detected ten times or more. The chain is built from TRBV5-6 and TRBJ2-3; 7 positions agree with TRBD2. Germline CDR1 reads SGHDT; CDR2 reads YYEEEE. The ends lost 2 bases at V and 1 base at J; junction bases unmatched: 1. CDR3 length: 14 amino acids. CDR3 region: CASSFLAGTDTQYF. Written as DNA, the CDR3 is TGTGCCAGCAGCTTTCTAGCGGGCACAGATACGCAGTATTTT.

This clonotype occurred many times. The chain carries TRBV7-7 and TRBJ2-1; D is unresolved. Germline loops: CDR1 SSHAT, CDR2 FNYEAQ (reference sequence). This CDR3 contains 15 residues. V was pared by 5 bases and J by 11 bases, with 22 bases between. CDR3 nucleotides: TGTGCCAGCAGCCCAGCCCCTGGACGCCCCTCACAGCAGTTCTTC. It yields the protein CASSPAPGRPSQQFF.

By sample share, this clonotype is medium-sized. The chain employs TRBV28 and TRBJ2-3; D is unclear. Trimming removed 4 bases at V and 4 bases at J, with 6 bases between. Germline V CDR1 and CDR2: MDHEN, SYDVKM. This CDR3 has 12 amino acids. As DNA, the CDR3 is TGTGCCAGCAGTTACTTGGCAGATACGCAGTATTTT. It is translated as CASSYLADTQYF.

This chain connects TRBV19 to TRBJ1-1, with D possibly TRBD1 on 6 matching bases. The CDR3 is 13 amino acids. Germline values: CDR1 LNHDA, CDR2 SQIVND (reference sequence). V dropped 8 bases and J dropped 1 base, with 11 bases sitting between them. The CDR3 nucleotides read TGTGCCAGTGGTCAGACAGGGAACACTGAAGCTTTCTTT. Translating gives CASGQTGNTEAFF.

The rearrangement links TRBV5-1 to TRBJ2-1; TRBD2 matches at 13 bases. This CDR3 region has 15 residues. After removal of 4 bases from V and 4 bases from J, the junction contained 2 bases not matched to a gene. Germline V gene sequence: CDR1 SGHRS, CDR2 YFSETQ. Here the CDR3 reads CASSMGLAGYNEQFF. In nucleotides, the CDR3 is TGCGCCAGCAGCATGGGACTAGCGGGGTACAATGAGCAGTTCTTC.

This clonotype was detected many times. The chain is built from TRBV5-1 and TRBJ1-1, with D perhaps TRBD1 (5 bases). The CDR3 extends over 13 amino acids. The germline V gene has CDR1 SGHRS and CDR2 YFSETQ. V lost 0 bases and J 6 bases, leaving 9 bases between the germline ends. The CDR3 DNA reads as TGCGCCAGCAGCTTGGGGCAGGGCTCTGAAGCTTTCTTT. The encoded protein is CASSLGQGSEAFF.

This clonotype has ten or more counts. The chain recombines TRBV28 with TRBJ2-6, with a tentative D call TRBD2 (6 bases). CDR3 length: 15 amino acids. From germline, CDR1 is MDHEN and CDR2 SYDVKM. V shed 8 bases and J shed 3 bases, with 14 bases lying between them. The CDR3 is CASGSGGDGANVLTF. Written as DNA, the CDR3 is TGTGCCAGCGGTTCCGGGGGTGATGGGGCCAACGTCCTGACTTTC.

The chain joins TRBV29-1 to TRBJ2-7, with 9 bases fitting TRBD1. The CDR3 runs to 14 residues. The germline gives CDR1 SQVTM, CDR2 ANQGSEA. Unmatched junction bases numbered 11, after V lost 6 bases and J lost 5 bases. The CDR3 sequence: CSVSGGTGKDEQYF. Here the CDR3 DNA reads TGCAGCGTCTCAGGAGGGACAGGGAAGGACGAGCAGTACTTC.

This clonotype was observed at least ten times. CDR3 sequence reads: CASSNTGMNTGELFF. The CDR3 nucleotides are TGCGCCAGCAGCAATACAGGGATGAACACCGGGGAGCTGTTTTTT. J is TRBJ2-2 and V is TRBV5-1; maybe TRBD1 (6 bases). Germline loops: CDR1 SGHRS, CDR2 YFSETQ. The V and J ends lost 4 bases and 1 base respectively, with 11 bases between them. CDR3 length: 15 amino acids.

Concerning this clonotype itself: A read error may explain this, as a much larger clone is one base away. The V and J genes are TRBV4-1 and TRBJ2-7, with TRBD2 matching over 7 bases. CDR1 is MGHRA, CDR2 YSYEKL, per germline. The CDR3 consists of 15 residues. The V segment lost 4 bases and the J segment 3 bases; nucleotides outside the gene matches: 9. The CDR3 is CASSRTSVACYEQYF. CDR3 in DNA: TGCGCCAGCAGCCGCACTAGCGTAGCCTGCTACGAGCAGTACTTC.

This clonotype was seen at least ten times. This chain joins TRBV14 and TRBJ1-2; D not resolved. Germline V gene data show CDR1 as SGHDN and CDR2 as FVKESK. With 1 base removed from V and 4 bases from J, the gap between germline ends came to 7 bases. The CDR3 loop spans 13 amino acids. This CDR3 reads CASSQGLRYGYTF. The CDR3 DNA reads TGTGCCAGCAGCCAAGGACTACGCTATGGCTACACCTTC.

The table lists this clonotype with many counts. This chain joins TRBV20-1 and TRBJ2-7; D uncertain. The CDR3 consists of 12 residues. With 5 bases removed from V and 3 bases from J, the gap between germline ends came to 11 bases. CDR1 is DFQATT, CDR2 SNEGSKA, per germline (reference sequence). The CDR3, as DNA: TGCAGTGCTTCTAACGTGGGCTACGAGCAGTACTTC. Its protein product is CSASNVGYEQYF.

The sample holds a few counts of this clonotype. CDR3 residues: CASSSGTGDRNTIYF. The DNA of the CDR3 is TGCGCCAGCAGTTCCGGGACAGGGGATCGAAACACCATATATTTT. J is TRBJ1-3 and V is TRBV10-2; 10 positions agree with TRBD1. The CDR3 consists of 15 residues. Germline values: CDR1 WSHSY, CDR2 SAAADI. Trimming removed 5 bases from V and 5 bases from J; junction bases left unmatched: 6.

The sample holds many counts of this clonotype. The chain links TRBV5-4 to TRBJ2-5; 10 nucleotides line up with TRBD2. Per germline, CDR1 SGHNT and CDR2 YYREEE (reference sequence). V dropped 4 bases and J dropped 1; count of bases not matched to a gene: 7. CDR3 length equals 16 residues. CDR3 loop: CASSLARTSGQETQYF. For the CDR3, the DNA is TGTGCCAGCAGCCTAGCAAGGACTAGCGGCCAAGAGACCCAGTACTTC.

This clonotype was seen at least ten times. The V and J genes are TRBV12-3 or TRBV12-4 and TRBJ1-2; 7 bases align to TRBD1. CDR3 length equals 13 residues. The ends lost 6 bases at V and 8 bases at J; junction bases unmatched: 9. This chain's CDR3 is CASRGTEYIGYTF. CDR3 nucleotides: TGTGCCAGCAGAGGGACAGAATACATCGGCTACACCTTC.

This clonotype was found many times. This chain links TRBV11-2 with TRBJ2-2; TRBD2 aligns across 8 bases. The CDR3 contains 16 residues. CDR1 and CDR2 from the germline V gene are SGHAT and FQNNGV. Trimming cost V 1 base and J 3 bases; bases outside gene matches: 4. The CDR3 DNA reads TGTGCCAGCAGCTTAGGGCTAGCGGGCTACACCGGGGAGCTGTTTTTT. Translation gives CASSLGLAGYTGELFF. The whole variable domain, filled in from reference TRBV11-2 and TRBJ2-2, reads EAGVAQSPRYKIIEKRQSVAFWCNPISGHATLYWYQQILGQGPKLLIQFQNNGVVDDSQLPKDRFSAERLKGVDSTLKIQPAKLEDSAVYLCASSLGLAGYTGELFFGEGSRLTVL.